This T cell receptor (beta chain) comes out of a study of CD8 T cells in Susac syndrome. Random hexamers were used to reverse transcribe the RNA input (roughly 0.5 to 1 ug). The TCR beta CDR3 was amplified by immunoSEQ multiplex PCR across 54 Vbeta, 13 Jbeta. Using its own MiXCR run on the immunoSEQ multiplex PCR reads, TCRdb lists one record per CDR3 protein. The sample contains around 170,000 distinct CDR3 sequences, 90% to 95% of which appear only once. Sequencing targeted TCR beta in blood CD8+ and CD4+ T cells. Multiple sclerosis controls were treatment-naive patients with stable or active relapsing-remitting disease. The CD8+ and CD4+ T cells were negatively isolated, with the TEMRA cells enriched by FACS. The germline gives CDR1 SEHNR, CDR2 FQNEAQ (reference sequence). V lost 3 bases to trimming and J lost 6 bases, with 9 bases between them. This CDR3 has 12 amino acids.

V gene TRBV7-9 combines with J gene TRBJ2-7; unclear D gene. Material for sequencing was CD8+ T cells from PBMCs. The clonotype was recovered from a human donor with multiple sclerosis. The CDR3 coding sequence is TGTGCCAGCAGCTTTAAACAGACCGAGCAGTACTTC. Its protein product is CASSFKQTEQYF. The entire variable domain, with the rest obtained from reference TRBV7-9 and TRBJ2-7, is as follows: DTGVSQNPRHKITKRGQNVTFRCDPISEHNRLYWYRQTLGQGPEFLTYFQNEAQLEKSRLLSDRFSAERPKGSFSTLEIQRTEQGDSAMYLCASSFKQTEQYFGPGTRLTVT.